This T cell receptor (beta chain) is drawn from a study of shared clonotypes between healthy human individuals. Regarding the study as a whole: Researchers sampled only blood; tissue repertoires likely differ. A handful of donors held about 4.6% of naive CD4 clonotypes in common. The authors expected sequencing depth to affect clonotype sharing among donors.

V dropped 3 bases and J dropped 0; count of bases not matched to a gene: 1. Germline V gene data show CDR1 as MNHEY and CDR2 as SMNVEV (reference sequence). The CDR3 is 15 amino acids. Concerning this clone: Its antigen remains unidentified.

Original processing methods: ImmunoSEQ output held junction-only sequences without quality scores, so filtering differed. This table comes from immunoSEQ multiplex PCR, and its TCRdb copy is limited to in-frame clones, with some not included. That table gives V, J and clone size, and the DNA gave D and trimming. The profile shows around 100,000 clones, about 67% of them singletons. This sequence originates from a woman in her twenties or thirties in good health. The sequenced sample consisted of memory CD8+ T cells sorted from blood. Indicated subset: CD45RO+ cells pooled with CCR7-negative TemRA cells. The chain carries TRBV27 and TRBJ2-2; 7 bases align to TRBD2. The CDR3 loop is CASSLGGANTGELFF. CDR3 sequence (DNA): TGTGCCAGCAGTTTGGGAGGGGCGAACACCGGGGAGCTGTTTTTT.